Given below is one T cell receptor beta chain in context. Its target is unknown. Germline CDR1 SGHRS, CDR2 YFSETQ. V was pared by 4 bases and J by 4 bases, with 11 bases between. The CDR3 contains 13 residues. PCR involved 60 Vbeta and 13 Jbeta primers. TCRdb's copy holds only in-frame clones and misses some; the assay was immunoSEQ multiplex PCR. The table lists about 240,000 clones, around 80% of them singletons. The entry originates in a study of cytomegalovirus exposure and HLA in healthy donors. At the level of the study: As an earlier analysis found, about 179 million T cells yielded over 95 million unique TCR beta sequences.

General study findings and limits: Evidence from a later analysis indicated that most CMV-associated TCR beta chains looked HLA-restricted. Cytomegalovirus association was assigned to approximately 160 TCR beta chains.

The material sequenced was PBMCs. The chain has TRBV5-1 and TRBJ1-1; no definite D call. This clonotype was sampled from a boy aged 10-17 years in good health and CMV-seronegative. In DNA form, the CDR3 reads TGCGCCAGCAGCCCCTGGGCTACCACTGAAGCTTTCTTT. It translates to CASSPWATTEAFF.